The rows below give T cell receptor beta chains drawn from one sample of a study of shared clonotypes between healthy human individuals. Repertoires were generated with immunoSEQ multiplex PCR, while TCRdb's copy carries only in-frame clones and drops some. The sample gives about 1.5 million clones, 98% of which show up once; less than 0.55% is in the top ten. The sample consisted of naive CD4+ T cells sorted from blood. The receptors shown here come from a man aged 25 to 40 in good health. Both conserved end residues are part of each CDR3. D genes are given only for firm matches. Clone size, where shown, is once, few, many, or a class for clones that have expanded.

CDR3nt | CDR3aa | abundance | j_gene | v_gene | d_gene
TGTGCCAGCTCACCACTCCGGCGGGAGACCACAGATACGCAGTATTTT | CASSPLRRETTDTQYF | . | TRBJ2-3 | TRBV18 | TRBD2
TGTGCCAGCAGTGCAGAAACTAGCGGGAGTCTCAATGAGCAGTTCTTC | CASSAETSGSLNEQFF | . | TRBJ2-1 | TRBV28 | TRBD2
TGTGCCAGTAGAGAGGAACGGCTTCAGCCCCAGCATTTT | CASREERLQPQHF | . | TRBJ1-5 | TRBV19 | .
TGTGCCAGCTCACCAGAGGGACCTAGCACAGATACGCAGTATTTT | CASSPEGPSTDTQYF | . | TRBJ2-3 | TRBV18 | .
TGCGCCAGCAGACAAGAATCAACTAATGAAAAACTGTTTTTT | CASRQESTNEKLFF | . | TRBJ1-4 | TRBV5-1 | .
TGTGCCACCAGGACCGGGACAGAAAGAACCACCACCCTCAGCTATGGCTACACCTTC | CATRTGTERTTTLSYGYTF | . | TRBJ1-2 | TRBV15 | TRBD1
TGCGCCAGCAGCTCAGTGTCGGGCGCCGGCGAGACCCAGTACTTC | CASSSVSGAGETQYF | . | TRBJ2-5 | TRBV4-3 | .
TGTGCCAGCAAAGGAAAGGGGGCATCGGACACTGAAGCTTTCTTT | CASKGKGASDTEAFF | . | TRBJ1-1 | TRBV2 | TRBD1
TGCAGTGCTAGAGTTGGCGGCGAGCAGTACTTC | CSARVGGEQYF | . | TRBJ2-7 | TRBV20-1 | .
TGTGCCAGCAGCGTAGGATCGCGGGGCAGCTCCTACGAGCAGTACTTC | CASSVGSRGSSYEQYF | . | TRBJ2-7 | TRBV9 | .
TGTGCCAGCAGCCCAAGGGGGCCACGCTCAAACACCGGGGAGCTGTTTTTT | CASSPRGPRSNTGELFF | . | TRBJ2-2 | TRBV7-6 | TRBD1
TGTGCCAGTAGTATAGGTCCAAATGAGCAGTTCTTC | CASSIGPNEQFF | . | TRBJ2-1 | TRBV19 | .
TGTGCCTGGAAAATCGCGGCGGTGGCCCCGAGGGACTATGGCTACACCTTC | CAWKIAAVAPRDYGYTF | . | TRBJ1-2 | TRBV30 | .
TGTGCCAGCAGCCCTGGGGTACGGACCGGCACAGATACGCAGTATTTT | CASSPGVRTGTDTQYF | once | TRBJ2-3 | TRBV5-8 | .
TGTGCCAGCAGTGAGACTAGCGGGATTTTACAGTACTTC | CASSETSGILQYF | . | TRBJ2-7 | TRBV6-5 | TRBD2
TGTGCCAGCAGCTTAAGGTCCCCCCCCCGCAATGAGCAGTTCTTC | CASSLRSPPRNEQFF | . | TRBJ2-1 | TRBV7-3 | .
TGTGCCAGCAGCTTACCCGTCGGTGGCTACACCTTC | CASSLPVGGYTF | few | TRBJ1-2 | TRBV7-6 | .
TGTGCTAGCAGCGCCCGGACAGGGGGAGAGGCTTTCTTT | CASSARTGGEAFF | . | TRBJ1-1 | TRBV7-7 | TRBD1
TGTGCCAGCAGGCACGGACAGGGGGACGAGCAGTACTTC | CASRHGQGDEQYF | . | TRBJ2-7 | TRBV25-1 | TRBD1
TGTGCCACCAACGGGGTTCGGCACAATGAGCAGTTCTTC | CATNGVRHNEQFF | . | TRBJ2-1 | TRBV15 | .
TGTGCCAGCAGCAATGGGGGCTCCGGAAACACCATATATTTT | CASSNGGSGNTIYF | . | TRBJ1-3 | TRBV7-2 | .
TGTGCCAGCTCACCCTTAGGGGGCCCGGGGACTGAAGCTTTCTTT | CASSPLGGPGTEAFF | . | TRBJ1-1 | TRBV18 | TRBD1
TGCGCCAGCCAGGGGACTAGCGGGATCTACGAGCAGTACTTC | CASQGTSGIYEQYF | once | TRBJ2-7 | TRBV5-1 | TRBD2
TGTGCCAGCAGTGACGACAGGCGACGTTACGAGCAGTACTTC | CASSDDRRRYEQYF | . | TRBJ2-7 | TRBV6-5 | .
TGTGCCAGCAGTATGGACAGGGGATGGGGGACTGAAGCTTTCTTT | CASSMDRGWGTEAFF | . | TRBJ1-1 | TRBV28 | TRBD1
TGTGCCATCAGAGACAGGGGTGAGACCCAGTACTTC | CAIRDRGETQYF | . | TRBJ2-5 | TRBV10-3 | TRBD1
TGTGCCAGCAGTCCGCTGAGGCAGCCCCAGCATTTT | CASSPLRQPQHF | . | TRBJ1-5 | TRBV28 | .
TGTGCCAGCAGGGAGACTAGCGGTGGGGAGACCCAGTACTTC | CASRETSGGETQYF | . | TRBJ2-5 | TRBV2 | TRBD2
TGTGCCAGCTCACCCCTAGCGGGAGAGGGGTACAATGAGCAGTTCTTC | CASSPLAGEGYNEQFF | once | TRBJ2-1 | TRBV18 | TRBD2
TGTGCCATCAGCGGCGGGAACGCGAACACCGGGGAGCTGTTTTTT | CAISGGNANTGELFF | . | TRBJ2-2 | TRBV10-3 | .
TGTGCCAGCAGTCCCAGGGACTCCTACGAGCAGTACTTC | CASSPRDSYEQYF | . | TRBJ2-7 | TRBV6-5 | .
TGTGCCAGCAGCCCGGGGACCTACGAGCAGTACTTC | CASSPGTYEQYF | . | TRBJ2-7 | TRBV27 | .
TGTGCCAGCAGCGCGGGACACTATGACTACACCTTC | CASSAGHYDYTF | . | TRBJ1-2 | TRBV11-1 | .
TGTGCCAGCAGTTTATTCCCTAATCAGCCCCAGCATTTT | CASSLFPNQPQHF | . | TRBJ1-5 | TRBV27 | .
TGTGCCAGCGACCTGGACAGGGCTGGAAACACCATATATTTT | CASDLDRAGNTIYF | . | TRBJ1-3 | TRBV2 | TRBD1
TGTGCCAGCAGCCTAGCGTCTCCCCCCGGGGAGCTGTTTTTT | CASSLASPPGELFF | . | TRBJ2-2 | TRBV27 | .
TGTGCCATCAGTGATGGGAGCGGGAGGGACCTAAGTCCTGAGCAGTTCTTC | CAISDGSGRDLSPEQFF | . | TRBJ2-1 | TRBV10-3 | TRBD2
TGTGCCAGCAGCGGGGGGACTAGCGGTGGGCAGTTCTTC | CASSGGTSGGQFF | . | TRBJ2-1 | TRBV9 | TRBD2
TGTGCCAGCAGCCAACAAGGCGGAACCTACAATGAGCAGTTCTTC | CASSQQGGTYNEQFF | . | TRBJ2-1 | TRBV7-3 | .
TGTGCCATCAGGAGGGAGGCCCAAGAGACCCAGTACTTC | CAIRREAQETQYF | . | TRBJ2-5 | TRBV10-3 | .
TGTGCCATCGCAGATGCGAACACCGGGGAGCTGTTTTTT | CAIADANTGELFF | . | TRBJ2-2 | TRBV10-3 | .
TGTGCCAGCAGCGCCTCTACTCAGCGGGAGCTGTTTTTT | CASSASTQRELFF | . | TRBJ2-2 | TRBV9 | .
TGTGCCAGCAGGATCAGCAGGAACACAGATACGCAGTATTTT | CASRISRNTDTQYF | . | TRBJ2-3 | TRBV7-3 | .
TGTGCCAGCAGCCCCACCCAGGGGTCCGAGCAGTACTTC | CASSPTQGSEQYF | . | TRBJ2-7 | TRBV7-8 | .
TGTGCCAGCAGTAGGAGACTCCAACAGATTGGGGCCAACGTCCTGACTTTC | CASSRRLQQIGANVLTF | . | TRBJ2-6 | TRBV2 | .
TGCGCCAGCAGTTTTCCGGGACACTCCTACGAGCAGTACTTC | CASSFPGHSYEQYF | . | TRBJ2-7 | TRBV10-2 | .
TGTGCCAGCAGCCAACAGGGTGGCCAAGAGACCCAGTACTTC | CASSQQGGQETQYF | . | TRBJ2-5 | TRBV5-6 | .
TGTGCCAGCAGCTTACAGGGAGCCCTGGGGGCAAGCTATGGCTACACCTTC | CASSLQGALGASYGYTF | . | TRBJ1-2 | TRBV7-9 | .
TGTGCCAGCAGCAAGACTAGCGGGAGCTCCTACGAGCAGTACTTC | CASSKTSGSSYEQYF | . | TRBJ2-7 | TRBV28 | TRBD2
TGTGCCAGCACCTCACAGGGTTACGAGCAGTACTTC | CASTSQGYEQYF | . | TRBJ2-7 | TRBV5-4 | .
TGTGCCAGCAGCGTAGATCTAGGGGGGGCCCAAGAGACCCAGTACTTC | CASSVDLGGAQETQYF | . | TRBJ2-5 | TRBV9 | .
TGTGCCAGCAGCCCCCGACTAGCGGGAACCTACGAGCAGTACTTC | CASSPRLAGTYEQYF | . | TRBJ2-7 | TRBV7-2 | TRBD2
TGCGCCAGCAGCCCAGGACTAGCCACCTACGAGCAGTACTTC | CASSPGLATYEQYF | . | TRBJ2-7 | TRBV5-1 | TRBD2
TGTGCCTGGAGTGTAGTGGTGAAGGGCGGGGAGCTGTTTTTT | CAWSVVVKGGELFF | . | TRBJ2-2 | TRBV30 | .
TGTGCCAGCAGCTTAAGCGGGAGGCCCACCTACGAGCAGTACTTC | CASSLSGRPTYEQYF | . | TRBJ2-7 | TRBV7-2 | TRBD2